The sample holds many counts of the clone carrying this TCR beta chain. The antigen remains undetermined. These data are taken from a study of metastatic and nonmetastatic thyroid tumors. Study details: From malignant and benign thyroid patients, repertoires in blood and in tumor or nodule tissue were compared. Regarding the study as a whole: Reported TCR beta diversity, measured in blood and tumor, was significantly higher for malignant thyroid tumors than for benign nodules.

The CDR3 is 14 amino acids. Between the trimmed V and J ends, which lost 10 bases and 6 bases, there was a span of 20 bases. Germline V gene sequence: CDR1 SEHNR, CDR2 FQNEAQ (reference sequence). Original processing notes: The study took CDR3 differences across clinicopathological groups and made a distant-metastasis classifier for papillary thyroid cancer from them. TCRdb ran MiXCR on the PCR reads. TCRdb's processing, not the authors' own work, is the source of the V and J calls. The table includes about 19,000 clones, approximately 22% detected once. All patients were untreated before thyroid surgery.

The rearrangement links TRBV7-9 to TRBJ2-3, with D possibly matching TRBD2 (6 bases). The receptor was derived from a male donor with papillary thyroid cancer or a benign thyroid nodule (not recorded which). Some clones in this sample may be carry-over from other donors' samples. The sequenced material came from tumor tissue. CDR3 DNA: TGTGCCACCTCGGGAGCATCAGAGGTTGATACGCAGTATTTT. Its protein is CATSGASEVDTQYF.